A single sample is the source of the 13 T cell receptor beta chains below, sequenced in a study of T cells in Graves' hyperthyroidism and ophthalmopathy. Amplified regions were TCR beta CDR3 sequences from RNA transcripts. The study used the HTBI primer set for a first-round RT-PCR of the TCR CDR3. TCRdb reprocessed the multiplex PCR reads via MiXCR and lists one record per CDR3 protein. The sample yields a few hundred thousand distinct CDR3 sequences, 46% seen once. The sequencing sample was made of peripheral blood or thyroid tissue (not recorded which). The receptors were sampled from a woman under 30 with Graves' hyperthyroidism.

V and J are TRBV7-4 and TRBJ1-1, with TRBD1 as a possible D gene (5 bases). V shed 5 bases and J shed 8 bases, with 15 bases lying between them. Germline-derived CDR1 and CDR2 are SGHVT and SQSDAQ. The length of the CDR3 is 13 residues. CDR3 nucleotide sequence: TGTGCCAGCAGCCCCCAAGCAGGGTCCGAAGCTTTCTTT. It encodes CASSPQAGSEAFF.

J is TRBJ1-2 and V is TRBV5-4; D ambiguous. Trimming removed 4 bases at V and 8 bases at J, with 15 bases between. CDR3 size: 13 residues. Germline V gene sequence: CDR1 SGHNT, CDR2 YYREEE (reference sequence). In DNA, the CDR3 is TGTGCCAGCAGCCCGGGGATTTCGGGAGGCTACACCTTC. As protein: CASSPGISGGYTF. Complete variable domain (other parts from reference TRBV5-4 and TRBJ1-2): ETGVTQSPTHLIKTRGQQVTLRCSSQSGHNTVSWYQQALGQGPQFIFQYYREEENGRGNFPPRFSGLQFPNYSSELNVNALELDDSALYLCASSPGISGGYTFGSGTRLTVV.

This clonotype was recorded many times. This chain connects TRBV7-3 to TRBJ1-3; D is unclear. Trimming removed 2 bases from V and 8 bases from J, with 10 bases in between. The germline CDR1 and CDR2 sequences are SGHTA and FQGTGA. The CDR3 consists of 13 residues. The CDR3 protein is CASSLAVGDTIYF. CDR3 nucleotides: TGTGCCAGCAGCTTAGCGGTGGGCGACACCATATATTTT.

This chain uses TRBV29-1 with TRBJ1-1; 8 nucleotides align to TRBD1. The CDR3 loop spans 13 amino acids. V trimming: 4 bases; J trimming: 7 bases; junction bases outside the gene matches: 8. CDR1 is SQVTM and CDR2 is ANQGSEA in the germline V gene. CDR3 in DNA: TGCAGCGTTGGCAGGGTGGGGACAGGTGAAGCTTTCTTT. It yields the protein CSVGRVGTGEAFF.

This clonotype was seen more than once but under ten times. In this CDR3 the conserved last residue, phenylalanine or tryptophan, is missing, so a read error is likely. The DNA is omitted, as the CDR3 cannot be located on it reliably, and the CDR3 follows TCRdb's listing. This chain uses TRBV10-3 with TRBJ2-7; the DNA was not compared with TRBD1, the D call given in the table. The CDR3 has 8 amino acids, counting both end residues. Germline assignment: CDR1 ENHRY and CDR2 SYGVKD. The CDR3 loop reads CAIRGQDL.

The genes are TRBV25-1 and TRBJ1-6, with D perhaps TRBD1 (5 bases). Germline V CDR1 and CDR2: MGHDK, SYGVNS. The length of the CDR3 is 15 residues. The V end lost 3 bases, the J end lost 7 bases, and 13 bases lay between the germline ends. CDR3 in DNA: TGTGCCAGCAGTGATCCAATCGAGGGGAATTCACCCCTCCACTTT. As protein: CASSDPIEGNSPLHF.

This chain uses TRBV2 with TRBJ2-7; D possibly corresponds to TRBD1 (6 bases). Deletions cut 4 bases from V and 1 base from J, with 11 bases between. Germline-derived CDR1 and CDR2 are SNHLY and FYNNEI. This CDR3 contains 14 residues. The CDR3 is CASSAQGKSYEQYF. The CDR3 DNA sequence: TGTGCCAGCAGTGCGCAGGGGAAGTCCTACGAGCAGTACTTC.

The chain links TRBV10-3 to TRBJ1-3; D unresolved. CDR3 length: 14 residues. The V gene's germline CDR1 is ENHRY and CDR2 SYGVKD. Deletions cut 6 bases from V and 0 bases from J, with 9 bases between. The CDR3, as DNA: TGTGCCATCAGGCCAGACTACTCTGGAAACACCATATATTTT. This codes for CAIRPDYSGNTIYF.

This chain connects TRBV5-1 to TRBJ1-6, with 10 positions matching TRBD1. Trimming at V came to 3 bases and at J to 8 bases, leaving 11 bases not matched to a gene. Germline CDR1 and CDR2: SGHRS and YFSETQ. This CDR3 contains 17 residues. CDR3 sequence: CASSWVGPTGGDSPLHF. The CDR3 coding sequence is TGCGCCAGCAGCTGGGTTGGCCCGACAGGGGGCGATTCACCCCTCCACTTT.

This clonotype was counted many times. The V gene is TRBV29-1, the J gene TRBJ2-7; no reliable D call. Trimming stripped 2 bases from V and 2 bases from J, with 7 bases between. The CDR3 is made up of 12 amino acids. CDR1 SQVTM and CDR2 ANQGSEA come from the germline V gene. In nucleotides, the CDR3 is TGCAGCGTTGAAAAGGCCCCCTACGAGCAGTACTTC. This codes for CSVEKAPYEQYF.

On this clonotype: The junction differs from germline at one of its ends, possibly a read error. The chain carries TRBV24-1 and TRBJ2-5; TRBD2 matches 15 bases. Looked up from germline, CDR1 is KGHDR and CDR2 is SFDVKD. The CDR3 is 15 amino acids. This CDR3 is CASSQPGLAGGTQYF. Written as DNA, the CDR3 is TGTGCCAGCAGTCAACCGGGACTAGCGGGAGGGACCCAGTACTTC.

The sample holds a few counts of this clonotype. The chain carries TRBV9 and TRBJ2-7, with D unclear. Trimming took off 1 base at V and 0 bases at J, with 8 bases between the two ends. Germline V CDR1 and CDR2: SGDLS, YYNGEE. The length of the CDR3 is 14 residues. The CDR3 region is CASSVNTRSYEQYF. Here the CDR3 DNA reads TGTGCCAGCAGCGTAAATACACGCTCCTACGAGCAGTACTTC.

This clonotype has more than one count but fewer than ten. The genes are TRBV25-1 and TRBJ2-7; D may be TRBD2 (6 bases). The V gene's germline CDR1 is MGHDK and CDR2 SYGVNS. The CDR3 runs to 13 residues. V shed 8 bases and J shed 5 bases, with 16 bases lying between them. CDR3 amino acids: CASETSLVNEQYF. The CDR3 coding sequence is TGTGCCAGCGAGACTAGTCTGGTGAACGAGCAGTACTTC.